This entry lists 30 T cell receptor beta chains sequenced from one sample in a study of blood T cells in healthy people across ages. A second PCR of roughly 7 to 11 cycles used a sample-barcoded 5' primer and a J-beta primer mix. TCRdb processed the 5' RACE reads anew with MiXCR; each CDR3 protein has one entry. This table has about 930,000 distinct CDR3 sequences, 25% to 30% appearing once. In addition, the sample was reused for a study of T cells of mothers and their children.

Sequences were obtained from blood. These receptor sequences come from a woman in her forties in good health.

This clonotype has at least ten counts. The junction departs from germline at one end; a sequencing error may be responsible. The gene calls are TRBV6-1 and TRBJ1-6; D remains unclear. The CDR3 has 13 residues. Germline CDR1 is MNHNS and CDR2 is SASEGT. Here the CDR3 reads CGSTIMENSPLHF. DNA for the CDR3: TGCGGGTCGACAATTATGGAGAATTCACCCCTCCACTTT.

This clonotype was detected many times. CDR3 amino acids: CASTEGTSRTNEQFF. CDR3 nucleotides: TGTGCCAGCACCGAGGGGACTAGCAGAACAAATGAGCAGTTCTTC. This chain joins TRBV7-6 and TRBJ2-1; TRBD2 agrees at 9 bases. The germline V gene has CDR1 SGHVS and CDR2 FNYEAQ. J was trimmed by 7 bases and V by 7 bases; bases with no gene match: 11. The CDR3 has 15 amino acids.

This clonotype has at least ten counts. CDR3 amino acids: CASSLWVYYGYTF. CDR3 nucleotide sequence: TGTGCCAGCAGCTTATGGGTTTACTATGGCTACACCTTC. The chain joins TRBV7-2 to TRBJ1-2; D call uncertain. Trimming took off 2 bases at V and 3 bases at J, with 7 bases between the two ends. The germline CDR1 and CDR2 sequences are SGHTA and FQGNSA. CDR3 size: 13 residues.

The gene calls are TRBV5-1 and TRBJ2-7, with TRBD2 matching over 10 bases. With 3 bases clipped from V and 2 bases from J, the junction kept 5 bases outside the gene matches. Looked up from germline, CDR1 is SGHRS and CDR2 is YFSETQ. The CDR3 runs to 15 residues. In DNA form, the CDR3 reads TGCGCCAGCAGCTCTTTGGGACTAGCGCCCTACGAGCAGTACTTC. Translating it yields CASSSLGLAPYEQYF.

This clonotype was detected many times. CDR3: CASSVGGVQSNYGYTF. CDR3 nucleotides: TGTGCCAGCAGCGTAGGGGGGGTACAGTCTAACTATGGCTACACCTTC. The chain couples TRBV9 to TRBJ1-2; tentatively, D is TRBD1 (5 bases). The CDR3 sequence is 16 residues long. The germline CDR1 and CDR2 sequences are SGDLS and YYNGEE. V lost 0 bases and J 0 bases, leaving 12 bases between the germline ends.

The chain has TRBV4-3 and TRBJ1-2, with D maybe TRBD1 (5 bases). Germline V gene sequence: CDR1 LGHNA, CDR2 YSLEER. V gave up 3 bases and J gave up 5 bases, with 13 bases separating them. CDR3 length: 14 residues. The CDR3 protein is CASSHKGTVYGYTF. CDR3 bases: TGCGCCAGCAGCCACAAAGGGACTGTTTATGGCTACACCTTC.

There are many counts of this clonotype. The CDR3 DNA reads TGTGCCAGCAGTTTTCAGGGGCGAAACGAGCAGTACTTC. This codes for CASSFQGRNEQYF. The chain has TRBV28 and TRBJ2-7; D is possibly TRBD1 (6 bases). Germline lookup yields CDR1 MDHEN and CDR2 SYDVKM. Trimming left V 3 bases short and J 5 bases short, with 11 bases between. The CDR3 is 13 amino acids.

The chain employs TRBV5-5 and TRBJ2-7; TRBD2 is a possible D gene (5 bases). This CDR3 is 17 amino acids long. The germline CDR1 and CDR2 sequences are SGHKS and YYEKEE (reference sequence). Trimming cost V 5 bases and J 0 bases, with 21 bases left between them. The CDR3 loop is CASSRSGGQYLSYEQYF. As DNA, the CDR3 is TGTGCCAGCAGTCGGAGCGGTGGCCAGTACCTCTCCTACGAGCAGTACTTC.

The sample holds many counts of this clonotype. V usage is TRBV14 and J usage is TRBJ2-7, with a weak D call TRBD1 (6 bases). V gave up 6 bases and J gave up 3 bases, with 15 bases separating them. This CDR3 contains 14 residues. Germline assignment: CDR1 SGHDN and CDR2 FVKESK. The DNA of the CDR3 is TGTGCCAGCAGTCGAACAGGGAAAAGCTACGAGCAGTACTTC. This codes for CASSRTGKSYEQYF.

This clonotype was observed a few times. This chain links TRBV28 with TRBJ1-4; D gene uncertain. The germline V and J ends were trimmed by 10 bases and 0 bases, with 9 bases remaining between them. The germline gives CDR1 MDHEN, CDR2 SYDVKM. CDR3 length: 13 residues. This CDR3 reads CATSWTTNEKLFF. The CDR3, as DNA: TGTGCCACCTCATGGACAACTAATGAAAAACTGTTTTTT.

The chain couples TRBV24-1 to TRBJ2-7, with no clear D. The CDR3 sequence is 13 residues long. Germline V CDR1 and CDR2: KGHDR, SFDVKD. The ends were cut back, 3 bases at V and 2 bases at J, with 7 bases in the middle. The CDR3 region is CATSDTQTYEQYF. Written as DNA, the CDR3 is TGTGCCACCAGTGATACTCAAACCTACGAGCAGTACTTC.

The J gene is TRBJ2-1, the V gene TRBV5-1; no definite D call. Trimming pared 4 bases from V and 0 bases from J, leaving 14 bases between. CDR1 and CDR2 (germline): SGHRS, YFSETQ. The CDR3 has 16 amino acids. CDR3 sequence (DNA): TGCGCCAGCAGCGGAGTGACTGGTTCCTCCTACAATGAGCAGTTCTTC. Its protein is CASSGVTGSSYNEQFF.

The V call is TRBV6-1, the J call TRBJ2-4; D is unresolved. The CDR3 spans 11 residues. Germline V gene lookup returns CDR1 MNHNS and CDR2 SASEGT. Trimming shortened V by 6 bases and J by 13 bases, and 13 bases separated the two germline ends. CDR3 residues: CASRERDVQYF. For the CDR3, the DNA is TGTGCCAGCAGGGAGAGAGACGTGCAGTACTTC.

This clonotype has ten or more counts. The chain recombines TRBV30 with TRBJ2-7; TRBD1 or TRBD2 may be the D gene (5 bases each). The end of the DNA is better explained by TRBJ2-5, so the J call may be wrong. Germline CDR1 is GTSNPN and CDR2 is SVGIG (reference sequence). The CDR3 runs 13 residues. This CDR3 is CATPGPNPQTQYF. CDR3 coding DNA: TGTGCCACTCCGGGACCCAATCCCCAGACCCAGTACTTC.

The rearrangement joins TRBV6-1 to TRBJ2-7; 9 nucleotides match TRBD1. The V gene end was trimmed by 7 bases and the J gene end by 1 base; junction bases not matched to a gene: 8. Germline loops: CDR1 MNHNS, CDR2 SASEGT. CDR3 length equals 15 residues. CDR3 sequence (DNA): TGTGCCAGCAACGAGGGACAGGGCGAGTCCTACGAGCAGTACTTC. It specifies CASNEGQGESYEQYF.

There are a few counts of this clonotype. The chain has TRBV2 and TRBJ2-1; D perhaps matches TRBD1 (6 bases). Germline lookup yields CDR1 SNHLY and CDR2 FYNNEI. Trimming took off 8 bases at V and 7 bases at J, with 15 bases between the two ends. The CDR3 has 13 residues. The CDR3 reads CASGRDNGNEQFF. The CDR3 DNA follows: TGTGCCAGCGGTAGGGACAATGGGAATGAGCAGTTCTTC.

This clonotype was observed at least ten times. The junction and the germline gene differ at one end; a read error may be behind it. V and J are TRBV20-1 and TRBJ2-3; D ambiguous. The germline gives CDR1 DFQATT, CDR2 SNEGSKA (reference sequence). This CDR3 contains 13 residues. This chain's CDR3 is CSARDPRTDTRYF. The CDR3 nucleotides are TGCAGTGCTAGAGATCCCCGCACAGATACGCGGTATTTT.

The chain carries TRBV28 and TRBJ2-7, with a tentative D call TRBD2 (6 bases). Deletions cut 4 bases from V and 0 bases from J, with 13 bases between. This CDR3 spans 15 amino acids. Germline V CDR1 and CDR2: MDHEN, SYDVKM. The CDR3 nucleotides read TGTGCCAGCAGTTGTCCCCTCGGGAGCTCCTACGAGCAGTACTTC. It is translated as CASSCPLGSSYEQYF.

This chain uses TRBV4-2 with TRBJ2-1, with 11 nucleotides matching TRBD2. V lost 1 base and J lost 10; bases outside the gene matches: 9. The CDR3 spans 16 residues. In germline, CDR1 is LGHNA, CDR2 YNFKEQ. CDR3 residues: CASSQVGSGGALEQFF. The CDR3 DNA follows: TGTGCCAGCAGCCAAGTGGGTAGCGGGGGGGCCCTAGAGCAGTTCTTC.

This clonotype was picked up one time. The rearrangement links TRBV20-1 to TRBJ2-1; 9 bases align to TRBD2. In germline, CDR1 is DFQATT, CDR2 SNEGSKA (reference sequence). The V gene end was trimmed by 1 base and the J gene end by 10 bases; junction bases not matched to a gene: 8. This CDR3 contains 14 residues. The CDR3, as DNA: TGCAGTGCTAGAGTTTATAGCGGGGGCCTGGAGCAGTTCTTC. This encodes CSARVYSGGLEQFF.

The chain is built from TRBV2 and TRBJ2-5; D is ambiguous. This CDR3 has 13 amino acids. Germline V gene sequence: CDR1 SNHLY, CDR2 FYNNEI. Trimming took 7 bases from V and 2 from J, leaving 11 bases between them. CDR3 amino acids: CASTEMAQETQYF. The CDR3 DNA sequence: TGTGCCAGCACCGAAATGGCACAAGAGACCCAGTACTTC.

This clonotype was seen repeatedly, ten times or more. The rearrangement uses TRBV5-1 and TRBJ1-2; 10 positions agree with TRBD1. The J segment lost 0 bases and the V segment lost 4 bases, leaving 9 bases of the junction unmatched. The CDR3 is made up of 17 amino acids. Germline CDR1 is SGHRS and CDR2 is YFSETQ. CDR3 region: CASSPRGQGNPNYGYTF. CDR3 coding DNA: TGCGCCAGCAGCCCGCGGGGACAGGGGAATCCTAACTATGGCTACACCTTC. The full variable domain, completed using reference TRBV5-1 and TRBJ1-2, is KAGVTQTPRYLIKTRGQQVTLSCSPISGHRSVSWYQQTPGQGLQFLFEYFSETQRNKGNFPGRFSGRQFSNSRSEMNVSTLELGDSALYLCASSPRGQGNPNYGYTFGSGTRLTVV.

The chain combines TRBV10-1 with TRBJ1-6, with TRBD1 identical over 7 bases. The CDR3 length is 17 residues. CDR1 and CDR2 from the germline V gene are WNHNN and SYGVQD (reference sequence). After removal of 2 bases from V and 5 bases from J, the junction contained 9 bases not matched to a gene. For the CDR3, the DNA is TGCGCCAGCAGTGAGCTCGACATTCAGGGGGATAATTCACCCCTCCACTTT. Amino acids: CASSELDIQGDNSPLHF.

This clonotype was seen a handful of times. The rearrangement uses TRBV27 and TRBJ1-2; D is ambiguous. V lost 4 bases and J 6 bases, leaving 18 bases between the germline ends. Per the germline V gene, CDR1 is MNHEY and CDR2 is SMNVEV (reference sequence). The CDR3 loop spans 15 amino acids. The CDR3 spells CASSSDRLGSDGYTF. The CDR3 DNA reads as TGTGCCAGCAGTTCGGATAGACTCGGTTCGGATGGCTACACCTTC.

This clonotype was seen a few times. This sequence joins TRBV20-1 and TRBJ1-1, with no clear D. This CDR3 contains 12 residues. V dropped 5 bases and J dropped 7 bases, with 14 bases sitting between them. In germline, CDR1 is DFQATT, CDR2 SNEGSKA (reference sequence). The CDR3: CSAPYTDVEAFF. The CDR3 DNA reads TGCAGTGCTCCATACACGGACGTTGAAGCTTTCTTT.

Only a few counts were recorded for this clonotype. The chain employs TRBV7-2 and TRBJ2-3; 10 nucleotides align to TRBD2. J was trimmed by 6 bases and V by 1 base; bases with no gene match: 10. The V gene's germline CDR1 is SGHTA and CDR2 FQGNSA. CDR3 length equals 17 residues. CDR3 in DNA: TGTGCCAGCAGCTTAGTCGGACGAGCGGGGGGGCGTGATACGCAGTATTTT. Its translation: CASSLVGRAGGRDTQYF.

The V call is TRBV28, the J call TRBJ2-7; 10 bases fit TRBD1. The CDR3 has 15 residues. With V trimmed by 7 bases and J by 0 bases, 6 bases remained unmatched. Germline CDR1 and CDR2: MDHEN and SYDVKM. CDR3 residues: CASIPGTGDSYEQYF. The CDR3 DNA follows: TGTGCCAGCATTCCCGGGACAGGGGACTCCTACGAGCAGTACTTC.

This clonotype was counted many times. The chain links TRBV20-1 to TRBJ2-5, with D maybe TRBD2 (6 bases). The CDR3 length is 14 residues. The germline V and J ends were trimmed by 6 bases and 5 bases, with 19 bases remaining between them. Germline V gene sequence: CDR1 DFQATT, CDR2 SNEGSKA (reference sequence). In DNA, the CDR3 is TGCAGTGCCAACTCCGGGACTGAGATGGAGACCCAGTACTTC. As protein: CSANSGTEMETQYF.

The J gene is TRBJ2-7, the V gene TRBV14; 8 bases agree with TRBD2. The V gene's germline CDR1 is SGHDN and CDR2 FVKESK. Trimming at V came to 1 base and at J to 0 bases, leaving 5 bases not matched to a gene. There are 16 residues in the CDR3. The CDR3, as DNA: TGTGCCAGCAGCCAAGGCGGGGGGTACGGCTCCTACGAGCAGTACTTC. It yields the protein CASSQGGGYGSYEQYF.

The J gene is TRBJ2-7, the V gene TRBV29-1; tentatively, D is TRBD2 (6 bases). V was clipped by 3 bases and J by 0 bases, with 9 bases between them. This CDR3 spans 13 amino acids. Germline V gives CDR1 SQVTM, CDR2 ANQGSEA. The CDR3 protein is CSVELEGSYEQYF. In DNA, the CDR3 is TGCAGCGTTGAGTTGGAGGGCTCCTACGAGCAGTACTTC.